This T cell receptor (beta chain) is from a study of tumor T cells in aggressive B-cell lymphoma. TCRdb's table, derived via immunoSEQ multiplex PCR, lists solely in-frame clones and lacks some. Of 2,000 to 2,500 clones in the sample, approximately 83% were seen once. This CDR3 region has 15 residues. With V trimmed by 2 bases and J by 5 bases, 2 bases remained unmatched. Germline V gene lookup returns CDR1 SEHNR and CDR2 FQNEAQ (reference sequence). V is TRBV7-9 and J is TRBJ2-3; the match to TRBD2 covers 12 bases. The sequencing input was tumor tissue. The source is an adult with diffuse large B cell lymphoma. CDR3 in DNA: TGTGCCAGCAGCTTAACGACTAGCGGGAGAGATACGCAGTATTTT. It is translated as CASSLTTSGRDTQYF.